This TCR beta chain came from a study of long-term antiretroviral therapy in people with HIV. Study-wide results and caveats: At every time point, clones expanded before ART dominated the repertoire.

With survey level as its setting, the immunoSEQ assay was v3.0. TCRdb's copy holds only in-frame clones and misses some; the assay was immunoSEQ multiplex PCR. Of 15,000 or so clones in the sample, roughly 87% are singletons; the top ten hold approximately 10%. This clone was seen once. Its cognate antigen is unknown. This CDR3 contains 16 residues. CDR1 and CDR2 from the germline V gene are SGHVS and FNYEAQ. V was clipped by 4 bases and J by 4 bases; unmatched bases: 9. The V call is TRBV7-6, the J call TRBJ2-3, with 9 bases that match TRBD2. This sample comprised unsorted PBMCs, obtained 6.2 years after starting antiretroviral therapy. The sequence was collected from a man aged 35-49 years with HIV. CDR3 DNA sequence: TGTGCCAGCAGCTCACCTCTAGCGGGGAGCGCAGATACGCAGTATTTT. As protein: CASSSPLAGSADTQYF.